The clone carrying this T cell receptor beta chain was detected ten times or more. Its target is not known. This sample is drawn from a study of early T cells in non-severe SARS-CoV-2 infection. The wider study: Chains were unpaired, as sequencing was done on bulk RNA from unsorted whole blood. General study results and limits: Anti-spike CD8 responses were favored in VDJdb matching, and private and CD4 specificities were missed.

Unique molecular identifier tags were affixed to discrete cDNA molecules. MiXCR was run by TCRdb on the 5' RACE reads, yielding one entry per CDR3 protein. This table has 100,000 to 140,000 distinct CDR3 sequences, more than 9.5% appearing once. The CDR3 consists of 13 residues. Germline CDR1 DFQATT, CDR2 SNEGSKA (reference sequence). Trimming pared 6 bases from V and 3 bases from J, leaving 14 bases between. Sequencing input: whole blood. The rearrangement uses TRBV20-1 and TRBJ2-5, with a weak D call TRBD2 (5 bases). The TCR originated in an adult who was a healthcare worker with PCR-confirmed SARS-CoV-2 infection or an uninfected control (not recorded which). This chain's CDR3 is CSAPRRAEETQYF. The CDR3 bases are TGCAGTGCCCCCCGACGAGCGGAAGAGACCCAGTACTTC.